The 23 T cell receptor beta chains in this list originate from one sample, sequenced in a study of identifying expanded T cells in peripheral blood. The assay was immunoSEQ multiplex PCR, and TCRdb's table has in-frame clones only and misses some. This sample has about 90,000 clones; 88% occur once, and the top ten carry approximately 6%. Sequenced material: blood. The receptors come from a person aged 18 to 75 in good health.

This chain uses TRBV4-1 with TRBJ1-5, with D unresolved. Germline CDR1 is MGHRA and CDR2 is YSYEKL. CDR3 size: 16 residues. V was shortened by 0 bases and J by 4 bases, with 13 bases between the two germline ends. The CDR3 protein is CASSQESSTPNQPQHF. In nucleotides, the CDR3 is TGCGCCAGCAGCCAAGAGTCATCGACGCCGAATCAGCCCCAGCATTTT.

The chain links TRBV5-1 to TRBJ2-5; 8 nucleotides agree with TRBD1. Near its end, the DNA agrees better with TRBJ2-7, so the J call may be wrong. Germline lookup yields CDR1 SGHRS and CDR2 YFSETQ. CDR3 length equals 16 residues. Written as DNA, the CDR3 is TGCGCCAGCAGCTTGGCCGGGACAGGCAACCTCTACGAGCAGTACTTC. Protein sequence: CASSLAGTGNLYEQYF.

This rearrangement joins TRBV5-1 to TRBJ2-7; TRBD1 is a possible D gene (5 bases). Germline values: CDR1 SGHRS, CDR2 YFSETQ. The CDR3 consists of 15 residues. V was cut by 4 bases and J by 6 bases, with 20 bases left in between. DNA of the CDR3: TGCGCCAGCAGCCAAGGGGCCCGAGATATACGCGAGCAGTACTTC. This codes for CASSQGARDIREQYF.

V usage is TRBV30 and J usage is TRBJ2-4; D is unclear. Germline values: CDR1 GTSNPN, CDR2 SVGIG (reference sequence). CDR3 length: 13 residues. V was pared by 1 base and J by 8 bases, with 12 bases between. The CDR3 is CAWSGTVTHIQYF. For the CDR3, the DNA is TGTGCCTGGAGTGGGACCGTGACGCACATTCAGTACTTC.

V usage is TRBV18 and J usage is TRBJ1-1; D is possibly TRBD1 (6 bases). This CDR3 spans 14 amino acids. Germline CDR1 and CDR2: KGHSH and LQKENI. With 3 bases removed from V and 6 bases from J, the gap between germline ends came to 14 bases. CDR3 nucleotide sequence: TGTGCCAGCTCACCCGTGGACAGCGGCGCTGAAGCTTTCTTT. This translates into CASSPVDSGAEAFF.

This CDR3 reads CASSVSGYGYEQYF. CDR3 nucleotide sequence: TGTGCCAGCAGTGTCTCCGGATACGGCTACGAGCAGTACTTC. The chain links TRBV6-1 to TRBJ2-7; D ambiguous. The CDR3 length is 14 residues. CDR1 MNHNS and CDR2 SASEGT come from the germline V gene. V lost 4 bases and J 3 bases, leaving 13 bases between the germline ends.

The J gene is TRBJ2-1, the V gene TRBV7-2; no reliable D call. Trimming pared 5 bases from V and 6 bases from J, leaving 11 bases between. Germline CDR1 is SGHTA and CDR2 is FQGNSA. The CDR3 contains 13 residues. The CDR3 protein is CASSPLVFNEQFF. CDR3 nucleotides: TGTGCCAGCAGCCCCTTGGTCTTCAATGAGCAGTTCTTC. The full variable domain, with the rest looked up from reference TRBV7-2 and TRBJ2-1, is GAGVSQSPSNKVTEKGKDVELRCDPISGHTALYWYRQSLGQGLEFLIYFQGNSAPDKSGLPSDRFSAERTGGSVSTLTIQRTQQEDSAVYLCASSPLVFNEQFFGPGTRLTVL.

The chain recombines TRBV5-4 with TRBJ1-1, with unresolved D. V dropped 0 bases and J dropped 1 base, with 7 bases sitting between them. Germline V CDR1 and CDR2: SGHNT, YYREEE (reference sequence). This CDR3 contains 14 residues. CDR3 protein: CASSLARANTEAFF. DNA of the CDR3: TGTGCCAGCAGCTTGGCCCGGGCGAACACTGAAGCTTTCTTT.

CDR3: CASSSDGTSGGVGGTQYF. The CDR3 region has the DNA TGTGCCAGCAGCTCTGATGGGACTAGCGGGGGTGTCGGCGGGACCCAGTACTTC. The chain employs TRBV5-4 and TRBJ2-5; 14 nucleotides agree with TRBD2. The germline V gene encodes CDR1 SGHNT and CDR2 YYREEE (reference sequence). This CDR3 is built from 18 residues. J lost 7 bases, V lost 3 bases, and 14 bases had no gene match.

The V gene is TRBV15, the J gene TRBJ1-5; D gene uncertain. This CDR3 is 15 amino acids long. Germline CDR1 is LNHNV and CDR2 is YYDKDF (reference sequence). Trimming pared 1 base from V and 7 bases from J, leaving 14 bases between. Here the CDR3 reads CATSRVVVRPQPQHF. The CDR3 coding sequence is TGTGCCACCAGCAGAGTAGTGGTCCGACCCCAGCCCCAGCATTTT. The complete variable domain, with remaining parts taken from reference TRBV15 and TRBJ1-5, reads DAMVIQNPRYQVTQFGKPVTLSCSQTLNHNVMYWYQQKSSQAPKLLFHYYDKDFNNEADTPDNFQSRRPNTSFCFLDIRSPGLGDTAMYLCATSRVVVRPQPQHFGDGTRLSIL.

Only a few counts were recorded for this clone. V is TRBV28 and J is TRBJ1-2, with 10 bases aligning to TRBD1. Germline V gene lookup returns CDR1 MDHEN and CDR2 SYDVKM. The CDR3 totals 15 residues. The junction had 4 bases not matched to a gene; V was cut back by 4 bases and J by 2 bases. The CDR3 DNA follows: TGTGCCAGCAGTTCACCGGGACAGGGGAACTATGGCTACACCTTC. Translation gives CASSSPGQGNYGYTF.

This clone occurred once. CDR3 residues: CASSLQGSYNEQFF. CDR3 in DNA: TGTGCCAGCAGCTTACAGGGGTCCTACAATGAGCAGTTCTTC. The rearrangement links TRBV7-2 to TRBJ2-1, with D possibly TRBD1 on 6 matching bases. From germline, CDR1 is SGHTA and CDR2 FQGNSA. This CDR3 has 14 amino acids. Trimming left V 2 bases short and J 1 base short, with 6 bases between.

The chain has TRBV19 and TRBJ1-6, with D tentatively TRBD1 (6 bases). Germline lookup yields CDR1 LNHDA and CDR2 SQIVND (reference sequence). The CDR3 is made up of 14 amino acids. V was cut by 6 bases and J by 6 bases, with 12 bases left in between. For the CDR3, the DNA is TGTGCCAGTAGCCCGGGACACATTAATTCACCCCTCCACTTT. Translated, it gives CASSPGHINSPLHF. Combining the CDR3 with reference TRBV19 and TRBJ1-6 gives the whole variable domain DGGITQSPKYLFRKEGQNVTLSCEQNLNHDAMYWYRQDPGQGLRLIYYSQIVNDFQKGDIAEGYSVSREKKESFPLTVTSAQKNPTAFYLCASSPGHINSPLHFGNGTRLTVT.

The count of this clone is one. The chain couples TRBV10-3 to TRBJ2-5, with TRBD2 identical over 12 bases. Judging by the DNA end, TRBJ2-7 fits better; the J call may be wrong. The germline CDR1 and CDR2 sequences are ENHRY and SYGVKD. The CDR3 length is 13 residues. The CDR3 sequence is CAIRTSGRNEQYF. The CDR3 DNA sequence: TGTGCCATCAGAACTAGCGGGAGGAACGAGCAGTACTTC.

This sequence joins TRBV19 and TRBJ1-1; D is unclear. Germline V gene lookup returns CDR1 LNHDA and CDR2 SQIVND (reference sequence). The CDR3 runs 15 residues. Trimming pared 7 bases from V and 4 bases from J, leaving 19 bases between. The CDR3 nucleotides read TGTGCCAGTATCACCACGTCGGGGTTTGGCACTGAAGCTTTCTTT. This translates into CASITTSGFGTEAFF. Full variable domain (rest looked up from reference TRBV19 and TRBJ1-1): DGGITQSPKYLFRKEGQNVTLSCEQNLNHDAMYWYRQDPGQGLRLIYYSQIVNDFQKGDIAEGYSVSREKKESFPLTVTSAQKNPTAFYLCASITTSGFGTEAFFGQGTRLTVV.

The chain couples TRBV4-2 to TRBJ2-5, with TRBD2 identical over 13 bases. Germline CDR1 is LGHNA and CDR2 is YNFKEQ. The ends lost 2 bases at V and 2 bases at J; junction bases unmatched: 5. The CDR3 is 17 residues long. The CDR3 loop is CASSQTRTSGGQETQYF. CDR3 bases: TGTGCCAGCAGCCAAACAAGGACTAGCGGGGGACAAGAGACCCAGTACTTC.

The rearrangement links TRBV7-2 to TRBJ1-5, with D perhaps TRBD1 (5 bases). There are 16 residues in the CDR3. The V gene's germline CDR1 is SGHTA and CDR2 FQGNSA. V dropped 5 bases and J dropped 0 bases, with 14 bases sitting between them. In DNA form, the CDR3 reads TGTGCCAGCAGCCCAAACGGGGGTGGTAGCAATCAGCCCCAGCATTTT. It is translated as CASSPNGGGSNQPQHF.

The sample holds one count of this clone. The rearrangement uses TRBV7-2 and TRBJ1-2; D ambiguous. Trimming cost V 0 bases and J 4 bases, with 18 bases left between them. Germline-derived CDR1 and CDR2 are SGHTA and FQGNSA. This CDR3 spans 17 amino acids. CDR3 amino acids: CASSLAGVGQIRYGYTF. The CDR3, as DNA: TGTGCCAGCAGCTTAGCAGGCGTTGGGCAGATCCGCTATGGCTACACCTTC.

This chain connects TRBV6-5 to TRBJ2-1; 7 bases are shared with TRBD1. The CDR3 covers 13 residues. V lost 6 bases and J lost 4; bases outside the gene matches: 3. Germline CDR1 and CDR2: MNHEY and SVGAGI. The DNA for the CDR3 is TGTGCCAGCAGGGGACAGACTTACAATGAGCAGTTCTTC. This gives the protein CASRGQTYNEQFF.

With respect to this clone: A read error may account for a junction end that differs from germline. This chain uses TRBV7-2 with TRBJ1-2, with D perhaps matching TRBD1 (6 bases). CDR1 and CDR2 (germline): SGHTA, FQGNSA. This CDR3 is 12 amino acids long. The CDR3 loop is CANSQGNYGYTF. The CDR3 DNA follows: TGTGCCAACAGCCAGGGGAACTATGGCTACACCTTC.

The chain employs TRBV6-6 and TRBJ2-5; D is undetermined. This CDR3 has 15 amino acids. V was trimmed by 5 bases and J by 11 bases, leaving 24 bases between them. CDR1 is MNHNY and CDR2 is SVGAGI in the germline V gene (reference sequence). DNA of the CDR3: TGTGCCAGCAGTAGCCGTGAGCCCCCATCGATGGAGCAGTACTTC. This gives the protein CASSSREPPSMEQYF.

The V gene is TRBV5-8, the J gene TRBJ2-7; unclear D gene. Germline CDR1 reads SGHTS; CDR2 reads YDEGEE. The CDR3 covers 13 residues. Trimming cost V 1 base and J 3 bases, with 8 bases left between them. The CDR3 nucleotides are TGTGCCAGCAGCTTGAATGCAGACTACGAGCAGTACTTC. It encodes CASSLNADYEQYF.

This chain connects TRBV18 to TRBJ1-1; no firm D call. Per germline, CDR1 KGHSH and CDR2 LQKENI. The CDR3 runs to 13 residues. V was trimmed by 2 bases and J by 2 bases, leaving 6 bases between them. CDR3 amino acids: CASSPGINTEAFF. CDR3 nucleotides: TGTGCCAGCTCACCAGGAATTAACACTGAAGCTTTCTTT.